The 14 T cell receptor beta chains below were found in one sample sequenced in a study of OX40 agonist ivuxolimab in advanced cancers. Library generation was performed with the immunoSEQ multiplex PCR assay. This immuneACCESS table, as held by TCRdb, lists in-frame sequences with V and J called but not all clones. Of the missing ones, under half trace to an unresolved V gene in checked studies; the others have no known cause. For this sample the table gives tens of thousands of clones, of which about 90% were detected only once. The ten largest clones add up to 5.5% to 6% of the sample. The specimen comprised CD4+ or CD8+ T cells sorted from blood, sampled in a trial of the OX40 agonist ivuxolimab. Receptors originate from an adult with an advanced solid tumor such as melanoma, head and neck, liver or kidney cancer.

This clone showed up just once. The gene calls are TRBV25-1 and TRBJ2-5, with D perhaps TRBD1 (6 bases). The CDR3 is 16 amino acids. Germline values: CDR1 MGHDK, CDR2 SYGVNS. Trimming removed 4 bases at V and 2 bases at J, with 17 bases between. The CDR3 DNA is TGTGCCAGCAGTGGGGGCCGCAGGGGATTGCAAGAGACCCAGTACTTC. Encoded protein: CASSGGRRGLQETQYF.

The chain has TRBV5-5 and TRBJ1-3, with D possibly matching TRBD1 (6 bases). CDR3 length equals 15 residues. The V gene's germline CDR1 is SGHKS and CDR2 YYEKEE (reference sequence). Trimming left V 3 bases short and J 0 bases short, with 10 bases between. CDR3 nucleotides: TGTGCCAGCAGCTGGGACATAAGCTCTGGAAACACCATATATTTT. Its protein product is CASSWDISSGNTIYF.

V and J are TRBV2 and TRBJ2-5; weak D call: TRBD1 (5 bases). The CDR3 is 12 amino acids. The germline CDR1 and CDR2 sequences are SNHLY and FYNNEI. The V end was cut by 1 base, the J end by 8 bases, with 8 bases between. CDR3 sequence (DNA): TGTGCCAGCAGTGAAGAGGACAAAACCCAGTACTTC. Translating gives CASSEEDKTQYF. Using reference TRBV2 and TRBJ2-5 for the parts outside the CDR3, the full variable domain is EPEVTQTPSHQVTQMGQEVILRCVPISNHLYFYWYRQILGQKVEFLVSFYNNEISEKSEIFDDQFSVERPDGSNFTLKIRSTKLEDSAMYFCASSEEDKTQYFGPGTRLLVL.

The chain has TRBV7-9 and TRBJ2-3; D is unclear. Germline V lookup: CDR1 SEHNR, CDR2 FQNEAQ (reference sequence). The CDR3 has 16 amino acids. V lost 4 bases to trimming and J lost 4 bases, with 18 bases between them. The CDR3: CASSSDSAPVPDTQYF. The DNA for the CDR3 is TGTGCCAGCAGCTCCGATTCGGCCCCGGTTCCAGATACGCAGTATTTT.

V and J are TRBV4-2 and TRBJ2-7; the match to TRBD2 covers 14 bases. The CDR3 totals 17 residues. Looked up from germline, CDR1 is LGHNA and CDR2 is YNFKEQ. V shed 2 bases and J 4 bases; nucleotides not matched to a gene: 7. The chain's CDR3 is CASSQSGTSGSFYEQYF. In DNA, the CDR3 is TGTGCCAGCAGCCAATCCGGGACTAGCGGGAGTTTTTACGAGCAGTACTTC.

The V and J genes are TRBV2 and TRBJ2-5, with TRBD2 matching over 7 bases. The germline CDR1 and CDR2 sequences are SNHLY and FYNNEI. The CDR3 has 14 amino acids. Losses at the gene ends were 3 bases for V and 4 bases for J; bases not matched to a gene: 5. The CDR3 bases are TGTGCCAGCAGTGAGGGGGGGAGTCGAGAGACCCAGTACTTC. Residues: CASSEGGSRETQYF.

V and J are TRBV19 and TRBJ1-1, with D unclear. The germline gives CDR1 LNHDA, CDR2 SQIVND (reference sequence). The V end was cut by 2 bases, the J end by 0 bases, with 10 bases between. The CDR3 sequence is 15 residues long. CDR3 sequence: CASSISNTMNTEAFF. The CDR3 DNA is TGTGCCAGTAGTATATCCAACACCATGAACACTGAAGCTTTCTTT. Combining the CDR3 with reference TRBV19 and TRBJ1-1 gives the whole variable domain DGGITQSPKYLFRKEGQNVTLSCEQNLNHDAMYWYRQDPGQGLRLIYYSQIVNDFQKGDIAEGYSVSREKKESFPLTVTSAQKNPTAFYLCASSISNTMNTEAFFGQGTRLTVV.

For the CDR3, the DNA is TGTGCCAGCAGCCCCTATGGGGATGCGGAGACCCAGTACTTC. It is translated as CASSPYGDAETQYF. J is TRBJ2-5 and V is TRBV11-3; D unresolved. Trimming left V 5 bases short and J 5 bases short, with 15 bases between. In germline, CDR1 is SGHNT, CDR2 YENEEA. This CDR3 is 14 amino acids long.

The rearrangement links TRBV15 to TRBJ2-2, with D hard to call. The CDR3 contains 14 residues. Per the germline V gene, CDR1 is LNHNV and CDR2 is YYDKDF (reference sequence). V lost 3 bases to trimming and J lost 2 bases, with 7 bases between them. The CDR3 nucleotides are TGTGCCACCAGCAGCGGCTTTAACACCGGGGAGCTGTTTTTT. It is translated as CATSSGFNTGELFF. Full variable domain (remainder filled in from reference TRBV15 and TRBJ2-2): DAMVIQNPRYQVTQFGKPVTLSCSQTLNHNVMYWYQQKSSQAPKLLFHYYDKDFNNEADTPDNFQSRRPNTSFCFLDIRSPGLGDTAMYLCATSSGFNTGELFFGEGSRLTVL.

A remark on this clone: Different DNA sequences within this sample yield the same CDR3. The chain uses TRBV5-1 and TRBJ2-2; TRBD2 aligns across 10 bases. After removal of 1 base from V and 4 bases from J, the junction contained 13 bases not matched to a gene. Germline assignment: CDR1 SGHRS and CDR2 YFSETQ. This CDR3 region has 19 residues. The CDR3 region is CASSLIGGSGGLITGELFF. As DNA, the CDR3 is TGCGCCAGCAGCTTGATTGGTGGTAGCGGGGGGCTGATCACCGGGGAGCTGTTTTTT.

This clone appeared once. An end of the junction differs from the germline gene, which may be a read error. The chain recombines TRBV19 with TRBJ1-1; 7 bases agree with TRBD1. From germline, CDR1 is LNHDA and CDR2 SQIVND (reference sequence). The CDR3 is made up of 15 amino acids. CDR3 in DNA: TGTGCCAGTAGAATAGGGGACAGAGGGAACACTGAAGCTTTCTTT. Amino acids: CASRIGDRGNTEAFF.

CDR3 sequence: CASSMYQVGDFEAFF. Here the CDR3 DNA reads TGTGCCAGTAGTATGTATCAGGTGGGCGACTTTGAAGCTTTCTTT. This rearrangement joins TRBV19 to TRBJ1-1; D is unclear. The ends were cut back, 3 bases at V and 7 bases at J, with 18 bases in the middle. This CDR3 has 15 amino acids. The V gene's germline CDR1 is LNHDA and CDR2 SQIVND (reference sequence).

This rearrangement joins TRBV14 to TRBJ2-7; 7 nucleotides align to TRBD1. V lost 4 bases and J lost 6; bases outside the gene matches: 12. Germline values: CDR1 SGHDN, CDR2 FVKESK. CDR3 length: 15 residues. Here the CDR3 DNA reads TGTGCCAGCAGCCGAAAGGGGGCGAGGTCGGTCGAGCAGTACTTC. The encoded protein is CASSRKGARSVEQYF.

V is TRBV7-6 and J is TRBJ1-1, with TRBD1 identical over 8 bases. Per the germline V gene, CDR1 is SGHVS and CDR2 is FNYEAQ. The CDR3 is 15 residues long. With 0 bases clipped from V and 3 bases from J, the junction kept 3 bases outside the gene matches. Written as DNA, the CDR3 is TGTGCCAGCAGCTTAGCGGACAGGGCTCACACTGAAGCTTTCTTT. It codes for CASSLADRAHTEAFF.